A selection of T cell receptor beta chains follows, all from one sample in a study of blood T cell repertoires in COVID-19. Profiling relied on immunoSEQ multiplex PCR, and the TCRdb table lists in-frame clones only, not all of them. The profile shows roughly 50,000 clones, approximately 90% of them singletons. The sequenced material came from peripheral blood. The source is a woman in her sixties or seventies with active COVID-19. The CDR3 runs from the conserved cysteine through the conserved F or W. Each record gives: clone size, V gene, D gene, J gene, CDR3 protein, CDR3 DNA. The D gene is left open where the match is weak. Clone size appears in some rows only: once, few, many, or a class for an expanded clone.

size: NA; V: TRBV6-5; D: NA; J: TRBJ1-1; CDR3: CASIKGWDTEAFF; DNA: TGTGCCAGCATAAAGGGGTGGGACACTGAAGCTTTCTTT
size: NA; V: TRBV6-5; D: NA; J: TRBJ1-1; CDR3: CASSQVETGTQAFF; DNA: TGTGCCAGCAGTCAGGTGGAGACAGGCACCCAAGCTTTCTTT
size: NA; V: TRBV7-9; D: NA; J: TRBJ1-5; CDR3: CASSFQGESNQPQHF; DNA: TGTGCCAGCAGTTTTCAGGGTGAGAGCAATCAGCCCCAGCATTTT
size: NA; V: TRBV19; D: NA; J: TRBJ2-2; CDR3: CATLRQGGTGELFF; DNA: TGTGCCACCCTCCGGCAGGGCGGCACCGGGGAGCTGTTTTTT
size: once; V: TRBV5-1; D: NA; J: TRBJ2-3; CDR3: CASERGGATDTQYF; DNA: TGCGCCAGCGAACGAGGAGGGGCCACAGATACGCAGTATTTT
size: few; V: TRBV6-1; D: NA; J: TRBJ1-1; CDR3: CASSDGGLTEAFF; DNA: TGTGCCAGCAGTGACGGAGGGCTAACTGAAGCTTTCTTT
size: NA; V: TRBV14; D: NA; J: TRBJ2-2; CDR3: CASSLRRPQAATGELFF; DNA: TGTGCCAGCAGCCTTAGAAGGCCTCAAGCGGCAACCGGGGAGCTGTTTTTT
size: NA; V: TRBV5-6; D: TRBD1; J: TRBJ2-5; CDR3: CASSLALGQVTQYF; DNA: TGTGCCAGCAGCTTGGCGTTGGGACAGGTTACCCAGTACTTC
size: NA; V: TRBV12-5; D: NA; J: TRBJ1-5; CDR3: CASGFGVDQPQHF; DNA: TGTGCTAGTGGTTTCGGGGTGGACCAGCCCCAGCATTTT
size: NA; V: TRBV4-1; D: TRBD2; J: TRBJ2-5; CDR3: CASSQDKGLGGETQYF; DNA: TGCGCCAGCAGCCAAGATAAGGGACTAGGGGGAGAGACCCAGTACTTC
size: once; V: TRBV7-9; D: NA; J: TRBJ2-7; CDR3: CASMQPPPYYEQYF; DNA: TGTGCCAGCATGCAACCGCCCCCCTACTACGAGCAGTACTTC
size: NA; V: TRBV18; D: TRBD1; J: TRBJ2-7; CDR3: CASSTGADYEQYF; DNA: TGTGCCAGCTCAACAGGGGCAGACTACGAGCAGTACTTC
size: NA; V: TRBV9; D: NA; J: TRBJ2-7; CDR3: CASSPVGVPYEQYF; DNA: TGTGCCAGCAGCCCAGTGGGAGTTCCCTACGAGCAGTACTTC
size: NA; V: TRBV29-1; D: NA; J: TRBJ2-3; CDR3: CSLASLTSTDTQYF; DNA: TGCAGCCTCGCCTCGCTTACTAGCACAGATACGCAGTATTTT
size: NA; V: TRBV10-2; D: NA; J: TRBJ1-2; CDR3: CASTREGYGYTF; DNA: TGCGCCAGCACAAGAGAGGGCTATGGCTACACCTTC
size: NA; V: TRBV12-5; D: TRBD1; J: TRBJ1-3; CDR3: CASGIGDRVDTIYF; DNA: TGTGCTAGTGGTATTGGGGACAGGGTTGACACCATATATTTT
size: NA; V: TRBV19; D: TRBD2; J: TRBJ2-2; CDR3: CASSKQTSGANTGELFF; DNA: TGTGCCAGTAGTAAACAGACTAGCGGGGCAAACACCGGGGAGCTGTTTTTT
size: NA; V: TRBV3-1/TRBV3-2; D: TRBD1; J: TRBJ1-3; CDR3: CASSQVRQGGSGNTIYF; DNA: TGTGCCAGCAGCCAAGTTCGACAGGGAGGATCTGGAAACACCATATATTTT
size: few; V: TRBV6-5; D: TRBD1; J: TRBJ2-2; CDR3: CASTTGVTGELFF; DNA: TGTGCCAGCACGACAGGGGTAACCGGGGAGCTGTTTTTT
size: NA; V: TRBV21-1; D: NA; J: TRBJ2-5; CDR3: CASSKREGETQYF; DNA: TGTGCCAGCAGCAAAAGAGAGGGCGAGACCCAGTACTTC
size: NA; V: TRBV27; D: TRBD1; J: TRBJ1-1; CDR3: CASSLAGGVLAEAFF; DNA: TGTGCCAGCAGTTTGGCAGGGGGCGTTTTGGCTGAAGCTTTCTTT
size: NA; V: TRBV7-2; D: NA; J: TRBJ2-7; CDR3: CASSLDTVYEQYF; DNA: TGTGCCAGCAGCTTGGACACCGTCTACGAGCAGTACTTC
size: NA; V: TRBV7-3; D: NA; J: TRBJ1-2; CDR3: CASSLGRDYGYTF; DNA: TGTGCCAGCAGCTTAGGGAGGGACTATGGCTACACCTTC
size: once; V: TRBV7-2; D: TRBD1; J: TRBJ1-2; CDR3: CASSLASGTDYGYTF; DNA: TGTGCCAGCAGCTTAGCTTCCGGGACAGACTATGGCTACACCTTC
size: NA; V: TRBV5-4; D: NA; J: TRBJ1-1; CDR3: CASSRQVNTEAFF; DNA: TGTGCCAGCAGCCGTCAGGTGAACACTGAAGCTTTCTTT
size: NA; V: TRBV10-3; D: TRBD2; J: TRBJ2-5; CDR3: CAISAGGGGETQYF; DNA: TGTGCCATCAGTGCGGGAGGGGGAGGGGAGACCCAGTACTTC
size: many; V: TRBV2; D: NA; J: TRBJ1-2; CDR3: CASSEGAFGHYGYTF; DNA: TGTGCCAGCAGTGAGGGTGCGTTTGGGCACTATGGCTACACCTTC
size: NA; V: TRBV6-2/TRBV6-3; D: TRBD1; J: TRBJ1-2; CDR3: CASSPRDSRTGTF; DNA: TGTGCCAGCAGTCCACGGGACAGCCGTACGGGCACCTTC
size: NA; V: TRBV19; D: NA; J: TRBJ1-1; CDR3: CATGKSDRNTEAFF; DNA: TGTGCCACCGGAAAGTCCGACAGAAACACTGAAGCTTTCTTT
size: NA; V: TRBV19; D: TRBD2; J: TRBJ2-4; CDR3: CASSIEVLAGSGRNIQYF; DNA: TGTGCCAGTAGTATAGAGGTTCTAGCGGGGAGCGGGAGGAACATTCAGTACTTC
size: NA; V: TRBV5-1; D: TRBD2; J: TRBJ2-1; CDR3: CASSLRASGVGNEQFF; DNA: TGCGCCAGCAGCCTCCGGGCTAGCGGGGTGGGGAATGAGCAGTTCTTC
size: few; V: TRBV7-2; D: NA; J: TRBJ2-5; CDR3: CASSLMGLWEETQYF; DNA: TGTGCCAGCAGCTTAATGGGACTTTGGGAAGAGACCCAGTACTTC
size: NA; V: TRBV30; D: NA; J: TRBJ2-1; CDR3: CAWRTLGSYNEQFF; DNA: TGTGCCTGGAGAACACTAGGCTCCTACAATGAGCAGTTCTTC
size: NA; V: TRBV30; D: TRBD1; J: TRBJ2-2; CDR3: CAWSVGQANTGELFF; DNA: TGTGCCTGGAGTGTAGGACAGGCCAACACCGGGGAGCTGTTTTTT
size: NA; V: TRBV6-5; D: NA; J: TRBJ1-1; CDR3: CASRLWTANTEAFF; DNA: TGTGCCAGCAGGCTTTGGACAGCGAACACTGAAGCTTTCTTT
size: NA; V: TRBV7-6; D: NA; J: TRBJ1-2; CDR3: CASSLGQGHGYTF; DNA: TGTGCCAGCAGCTTAGGGCAGGGCCATGGCTACACCTTC
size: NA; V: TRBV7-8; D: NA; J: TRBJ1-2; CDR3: CASSPESRGSNYGYTF; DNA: TGTGCCAGCAGCCCAGAATCTCGGGGGTCTAACTATGGCTACACCTTC